These T cell receptor beta chains were read from a single sample in a study of T cells in Graves' hyperthyroidism and ophthalmopathy. TCRdb independently ran MiXCR on the multiplex PCR reads; one entry per CDR3 protein. Of around 690,000 distinct CDR3 sequences in the sample, roughly 17% were seen once. The material sequenced was blood. All receptors derive from a man aged 50-59 years with Graves' hyperthyroidism. CDR3s include the opening cysteine and the closing phenylalanine or tryptophan. A D gene is named only where the DNA matches it firmly. Clone size, where shown, is once, few, many, or a class for clones that have expanded.

j_call v_call clone_size d_call cdr3_nt cdr3_aa
TRBJ1-5 TRBV19 . . TGTGCCAGTAGTACCCAGGGGCGGACGCCCCAGCATTTT CASSTQGRTPQHF
TRBJ1-6 TRBV10-3 . TRBD1 TGTGCCATCAGGGGGGCGGGACAGGGGGGTTCACCCCTCCACTTT CAIRGAGQGGSPLHF
TRBJ2-2 TRBV10-3 many TRBD1 TGTGCCATCAGCGACGGGACAGAGAACACCGGGGAGCTGTTTTTT CAISDGTENTGELFF
TRBJ2-2 TRBV6-5 many . TGTGCCAGCAGTTACGGGGGGGCGCTCGGCACCGGGGAGCTGTTTTTT CASSYGGALGTGELFF
TRBJ2-5 TRBV7-9 many . TGTGCCAGCAGCCCCACCACCCAAGAGACCCAGTACTTC CASSPTTQETQYF
TRBJ1-1 TRBV2 . . TGTGCCAGCAGCGCCCCACTCGCGTTCGGGACCACTGAAGCTTTCTTT CASSAPLAFGTTEAFF
TRBJ1-4 TRBV13 many . TGTGCCAGCAGCTACGGCAGAGGTGCTAATGAAAAACTGTTTTTT CASSYGRGANEKLFF
TRBJ1-5 TRBV20-1 few . TGCAGTGCCCCCGGAGGGTTGAATCAGCCCCAGCATTTT CSAPGGLNQPQHF
TRBJ2-5 TRBV7-9 many . TGTGCCAGCAGCCCGCCCCTTGGAGCGGTGCAAGAGACCCAGTACTTC CASSPPLGAVQETQYF
TRBJ2-1 TRBV11-3 many TRBD1 TGTGCCAGCAGGCATGGGGACAGGGTGATGCCTGAGCAGTTCTTC CASRHGDRVMPEQFF